A selection of T cell receptor beta chains follows, all from one sample in a study of Ad26.COV2.S vaccination and SARS-CoV-2 variants. Some clones are missing from TCRdb's copy, which holds only in-frame ones; the method was immunoSEQ multiplex PCR. The table includes about 350,000 clones, around 89% detected once. The material sequenced was peripheral blood, taken in a trial of Ad26.COV2.S vaccine versus placebo. The receptors stem from a person between 18 and 59 years old who received the Ad26.COV2.S COVID-19 vaccine or a placebo. CDR3s include the opening cysteine and the closing phenylalanine or tryptophan. D genes are given only for firm matches. Rows give clone size only sometimes, using once, few, many, or a class for an expanded clone.

TRBJ1-2,NA,NA,TRBV25-1,TGTGCCAGCAGTCCCCCCGGGACGGCGTCCGGCTACACCTTC,CASSPPGTASGYTF
TRBJ1-1,NA,NA,TRBV6-1,TGTGCCAGCAGTGAAGAGTCAGGGGTGGAGAACACTGAAGCTTTCTTT,CASSEESGVENTEAFF
TRBJ2-7,TRBD1,few,TRBV5-8,TGTGCCAGCAGCTTGGAGCGGACAGGGTCGTTCGAGCAGTACTTC,CASSLERTGSFEQYF
TRBJ1-2,NA,NA,TRBV6-6,TGTGCCAGCAGTTATTTCGGATCTAACTATGGCTACACCTTC,CASSYFGSNYGYTF
TRBJ2-7,TRBD1,NA,TRBV19,TGTGCCAGTAGTATCGGACAGGGGGCTGGGGAGCAGTACTTC,CASSIGQGAGEQYF
TRBJ2-2,NA,NA,TRBV5-1,TGCGCCAGCAGCTTGGGAGGGTCGAGCACCGGGGAGCTGTTTTTT,CASSLGGSSTGELFF
TRBJ2-7,TRBD1,once,TRBV28,TGTGCCAGCAGTTTATTAAGGGACAGCTCCTACGAGCAGTACTTC,CASSLLRDSSYEQYF
TRBJ1-5,NA,NA,TRBV4-3,TGCGCCAGCAGCCAAGACGGCGCCACGGGGCAGCCCCAGCATTTT,CASSQDGATGQPQHF
TRBJ1-2,NA,NA,TRBV6-1,TGTGCCAGCAGTGAGTCCAGCCTTTATGGCTACACCTTC,CASSESSLYGYTF
TRBJ1-5,NA,NA,TRBV18,TGTGCCAGCTCACCCGGGAGACATAGCAATCAGCCCCAGCATTTT,CASSPGRHSNQPQHF
TRBJ2-5,TRBD2,few,TRBV29-1,TGCAGCGTTGCCGGGACTAGCGGGAAAGAGACCCAGTACTTC,CSVAGTSGKETQYF
TRBJ2-5,TRBD2,NA,TRBV19,TGTGCCAGTAGTATAGGTGGGGCGGGAGACGGGGAGACCCAGTACTTC,CASSIGGAGDGETQYF
TRBJ1-2,NA,NA,TRBV20-1,TGCAGTGCTAGTAGGGGGGGTGGCTACACCTTC,CSASRGGGYTF
TRBJ2-1,TRBD1,NA,TRBV29-1,TGCAGCGTTGATTCAGGGGGCCATGAGCAGTTCTTC,CSVDSGGHEQFF
TRBJ2-1,NA,NA,TRBV7-9,TGTGCCAGCAGCTATACGGGGGGCCTGTACAATGAGCAGTTCTTC,CASSYTGGLYNEQFF
TRBJ1-5,TRBD1,few,TRBV7-8,TGTGCCAGCAGCCGTAGAACCGGGACAGGGGGTGCTCAGCCCCAGCATTTT,CASSRRTGTGGAQPQHF
TRBJ2-5,NA,NA,TRBV15,TGTGCCACCAGCAGAGGTCGGGGGTCGGGAGAGACCCAGTACTTC,CATSRGRGSGETQYF
TRBJ2-7,NA,NA,TRBV6-5,TGTATCCCCGGGCCCCCCCTCTACGAGCAGTACTTC,CIPGPPLYEQYF
TRBJ1-1,NA,NA,TRBV3-1/TRBV3-2,TGTGCCAGCAGCCAAGCCAGGGAAGCTTTCTTT,CASSQAREAFF
TRBJ2-3,NA,NA,TRBV7-9,TGTGCCAGCAGTCCCTTATCGGATACGCAGTATTTT,CASSPLSDTQYF
TRBJ2-3,NA,NA,TRBV24-1,TGTGCCACCAGTCGGGGCGACACAGATACGCAGTATTTT,CATSRGDTDTQYF
TRBJ2-5,NA,NA,TRBV6-5,TGTGCCAGCAGTTACGGGTCTGCCAACCAAGAGACCCAGTACTTC,CASSYGSANQETQYF
TRBJ2-2,NA,NA,TRBV25-1,TGTGCCAGCAGTTCCAGGACCCCGAACACCGGGGAGCTGTTTTTT,CASSSRTPNTGELFF
TRBJ1-2,NA,NA,TRBV6-1,TGTGCCAGCAGTGAAGGAATCACTAACTATGGCTACACCTTC,CASSEGITNYGYTF
TRBJ2-1,NA,NA,TRBV7-9,TGTGCCAGCAGCTTAGGTCTTCCCGGTCATGAGCAGTTCTTC,CASSLGLPGHEQFF
TRBJ1-5,NA,NA,TRBV7-3,TGTGCCAGCACCGCCGGGGGGCAGCCCCAGCATTTT,CASTAGGQPQHF
TRBJ1-2,TRBD1,NA,TRBV10-3,TGTGCCATCAGGACCGGGACAGGGGGATATGGCTACACCTTC,CAIRTGTGGYGYTF
TRBJ1-1,NA,NA,TRBV7-2,TGTGCCAGCAGCTTAGAGGCGGGGGGGAACACTGAAGCTTTCTTT,CASSLEAGGNTEAFF
TRBJ1-6,TRBD1,NA,TRBV29-1,TGCAGCGGGGGGGACAGCTTTCTATGGAATTCACCCCTCCACTTT,CSGGDSFLWNSPLHF
TRBJ2-7,NA,NA,TRBV11-2,TGTGCCAGCAGCTTATCCCCGGTGAACTACGAGCAGTACTTC,CASSLSPVNYEQYF
TRBJ2-2,TRBD1,NA,TRBV19,TGTGCCAGTAGGCCTCAGGACAGGGCCAACACCGGGGAGCTGTTTTTT,CASRPQDRANTGELFF
TRBJ2-4,TRBD1,NA,TRBV18,TGTGCCAGCTCACCAAGGACAGGGATGGGAAACATTCAGTACTTC,CASSPRTGMGNIQYF
TRBJ1-2,TRBD1,NA,TRBV6-2/TRBV6-3,TGTGCCAGCAGTTACTCTATGGGACAGGCAAGATTAAGTAATGGCTACACCTTC,CASSYSMGQARLSNGYTF
TRBJ1-1,NA,NA,TRBV28,TGTGCCAGCAGGGGCAGGATGGGCACTGAAGCTTTCTTT,CASRGRMGTEAFF
TRBJ2-3,TRBD2,NA,TRBV28,TGTGCCAGCAGGTTAGCGGGCAGCACAGATACGCAGTATTTT,CASRLAGSTDTQYF
TRBJ2-1,NA,few,TRBV9,TGTGCCAGCAGCTTCGGGGGATCCTACAATGAGCAGTTCTTC,CASSFGGSYNEQFF
TRBJ2-3,TRBD2,NA,TRBV7-2,TGTGCCAGCAGCTTTAGCGGGGTTAGAACAGATACGCAGTATTTT,CASSFSGVRTDTQYF
TRBJ2-2,TRBD1,NA,TRBV5-1,TGCGCCAGCAGCTTGGGGACAGGGGCCACCGGGGAGCTGTTTTTT,CASSLGTGATGELFF
TRBJ2-5,NA,NA,TRBV7-9,TGTGCCAGCAGCTTAGTAGCGACTACCGGCGAGACCCAGTACTTC,CASSLVATTGETQYF
TRBJ2-7,TRBD2,NA,TRBV28,TGTGCCAGCAGTTTAACTAGCGGGCTCGTCTCCTACGAGCAGTACTTC,CASSLTSGLVSYEQYF
TRBJ2-7,NA,NA,TRBV7-9,TGTGCCAGCAGCACCCCCACCACCTACGAGCAGTACTTC,CASSTPTTYEQYF
TRBJ1-1,NA,NA,TRBV4-1,TGCGCCAGCAGCCAAGCTAAGAACACTGAAGCTTTCTTT,CASSQAKNTEAFF
TRBJ2-6,NA,NA,TRBV3-1/TRBV3-2,TGTGCCAGCAGCCAGGCTGGGGCCAACGTCCTGACTTTC,CASSQAGANVLTF